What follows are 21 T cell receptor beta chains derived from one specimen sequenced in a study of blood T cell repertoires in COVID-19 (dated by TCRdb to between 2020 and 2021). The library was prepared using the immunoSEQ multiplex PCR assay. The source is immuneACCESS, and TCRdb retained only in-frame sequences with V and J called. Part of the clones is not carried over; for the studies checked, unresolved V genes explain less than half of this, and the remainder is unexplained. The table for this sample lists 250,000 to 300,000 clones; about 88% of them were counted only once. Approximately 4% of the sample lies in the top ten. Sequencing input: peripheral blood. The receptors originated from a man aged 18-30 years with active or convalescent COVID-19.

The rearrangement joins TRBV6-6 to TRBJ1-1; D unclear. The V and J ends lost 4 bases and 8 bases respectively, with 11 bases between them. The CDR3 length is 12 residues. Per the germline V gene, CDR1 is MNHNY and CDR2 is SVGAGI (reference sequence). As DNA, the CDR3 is TGTGCCAGCAGTTCCGGGGTTCGGGAAGCTTTCTTT. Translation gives CASSSGVREAFF.

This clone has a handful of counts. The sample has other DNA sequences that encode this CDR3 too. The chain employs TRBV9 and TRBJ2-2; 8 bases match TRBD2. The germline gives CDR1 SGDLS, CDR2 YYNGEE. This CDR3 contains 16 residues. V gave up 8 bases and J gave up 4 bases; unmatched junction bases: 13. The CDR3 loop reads CASSTPAGGLTGELFF. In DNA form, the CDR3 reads TGTGCCAGTAGCACTCCGGCGGGGGGCCTCACCGGGGAGCTGTTTTTT. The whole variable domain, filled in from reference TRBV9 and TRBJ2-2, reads DSGVTQTPKHLITATGQRVTLRCSPRSGDLSVYWYQQSLDQGLQFLIQYYNGEERAKGNILERFSAQQFPDLHSELNLSSLELGDSALYFCASSTPAGGLTGELFFGEGSRLTVL.

The CDR3 region has the DNA TGTGCCAGCAGCCACCGGGACAGCTCCAATGGCTACACCTTC. This encodes CASSHRDSSNGYTF. The V and J genes are TRBV3-1 (or the pseudogene TRBV3-2) and TRBJ1-2; 7 bases agree with TRBD1. This CDR3 has 14 residues. Germline V gives CDR1 LGHDT, CDR2 YNNKEL (reference sequence). V dropped 3 bases and J dropped 6; count of bases not matched to a gene: 7.

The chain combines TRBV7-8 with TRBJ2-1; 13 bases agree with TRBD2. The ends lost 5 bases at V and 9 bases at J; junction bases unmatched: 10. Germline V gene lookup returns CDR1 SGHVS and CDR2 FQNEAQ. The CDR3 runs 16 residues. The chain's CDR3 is CASSATSGRASGEQFF. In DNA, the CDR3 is TGTGCCAGCAGCGCCACTAGCGGGAGGGCCTCCGGTGAGCAGTTCTTC.

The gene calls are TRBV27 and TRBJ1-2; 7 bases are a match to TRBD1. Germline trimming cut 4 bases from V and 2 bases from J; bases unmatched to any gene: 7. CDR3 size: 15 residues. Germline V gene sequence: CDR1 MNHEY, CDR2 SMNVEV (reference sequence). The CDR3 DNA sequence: TGTGCCAGCAGTTCCCTCGGGACAGCCAACTATGGCTACACCTTC. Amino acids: CASSSLGTANYGYTF.

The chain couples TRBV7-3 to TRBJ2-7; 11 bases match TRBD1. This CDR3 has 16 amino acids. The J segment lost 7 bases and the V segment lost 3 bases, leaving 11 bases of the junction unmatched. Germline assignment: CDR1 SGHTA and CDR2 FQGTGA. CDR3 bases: TGTGCCAGCAGCTTGGGGTCCGGGACAGGGGGAGAAGAGCAGTACTTC. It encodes CASSLGSGTGGEEQYF.

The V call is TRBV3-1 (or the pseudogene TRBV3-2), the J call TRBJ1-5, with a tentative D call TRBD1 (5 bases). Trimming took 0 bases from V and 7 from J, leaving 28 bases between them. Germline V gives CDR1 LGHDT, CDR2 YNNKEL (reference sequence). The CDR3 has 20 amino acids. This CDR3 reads CASSQEIFKDSCKNRQPQHF. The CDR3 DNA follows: TGTGCCAGCAGCCAAGAGATCTTCAAAGACAGTTGCAAAAATAGGCAGCCCCAGCATTTT.

For the CDR3, the DNA is TGTGCCAGCAGTCCCGATAGGACAGGCGTACAGAATCAGCCCCAGCATTTT. It codes for CASSPDRTGVQNQPQHF. The gene calls are TRBV27 and TRBJ1-5; the match to TRBD1 covers 7 bases. The length of the CDR3 is 17 residues. Germline V gene lookup returns CDR1 MNHEY and CDR2 SMNVEV (reference sequence). With V trimmed by 5 bases and J by 4 bases, 14 bases remained unmatched.

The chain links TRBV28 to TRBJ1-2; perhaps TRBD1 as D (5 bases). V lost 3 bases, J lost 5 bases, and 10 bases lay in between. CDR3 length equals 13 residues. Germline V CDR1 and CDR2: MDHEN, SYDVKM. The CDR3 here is CASSLLRDYGYTF. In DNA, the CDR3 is TGTGCCAGCAGTTTGCTCAGGGATTATGGCTACACCTTC.

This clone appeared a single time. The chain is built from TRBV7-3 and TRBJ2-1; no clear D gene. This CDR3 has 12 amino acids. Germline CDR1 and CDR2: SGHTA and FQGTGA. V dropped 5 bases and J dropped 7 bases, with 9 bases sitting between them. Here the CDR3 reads CASSSSRNEQFF. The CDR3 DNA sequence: TGTGCCAGCAGCAGTAGCCGTAATGAGCAGTTCTTC.

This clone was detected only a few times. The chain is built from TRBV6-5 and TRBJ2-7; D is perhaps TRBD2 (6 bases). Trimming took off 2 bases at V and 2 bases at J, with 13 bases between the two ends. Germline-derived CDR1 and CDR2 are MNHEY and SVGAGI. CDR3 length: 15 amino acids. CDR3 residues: CASSYTGVATYEQYF. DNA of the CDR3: TGTGCCAGCAGTTACACGGGAGTAGCGACCTACGAGCAGTACTTC.

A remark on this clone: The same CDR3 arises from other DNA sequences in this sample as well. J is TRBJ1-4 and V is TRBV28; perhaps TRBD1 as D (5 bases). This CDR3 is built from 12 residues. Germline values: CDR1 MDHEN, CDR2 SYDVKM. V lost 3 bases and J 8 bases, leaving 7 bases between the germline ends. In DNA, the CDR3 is TGTGCCAGCAGTTTCGGGGGAGAAAAACTGTTTTTT. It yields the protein CASSFGGEKLFF.

The CDR3 bases are TGTGCCAGTAGGTCCCAAGGGGCCGGCGTCCCGGGGGGTGGCTACACCTTC. Amino acid sequence: CASRSQGAGVPGGGYTF. The chain employs TRBV19 and TRBJ1-2; D might be TRBD1 (5 bases). CDR1 LNHDA and CDR2 SQIVND come from the germline V gene (reference sequence). The CDR3 is made up of 17 amino acids. Trimming stripped 6 bases from V and 7 bases from J, with 27 bases between.

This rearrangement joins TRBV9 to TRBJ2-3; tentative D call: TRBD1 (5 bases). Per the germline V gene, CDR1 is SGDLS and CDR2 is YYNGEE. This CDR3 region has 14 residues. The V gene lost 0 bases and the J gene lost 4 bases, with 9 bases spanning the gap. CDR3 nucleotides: TGTGCCAGCAGCGTAGATCTAGGGGCAGATACGCAGTATTTT. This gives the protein CASSVDLGADTQYF.

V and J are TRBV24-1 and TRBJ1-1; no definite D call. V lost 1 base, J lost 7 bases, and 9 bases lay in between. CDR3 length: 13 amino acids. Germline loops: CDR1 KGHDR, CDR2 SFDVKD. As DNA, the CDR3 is TGTGCCACCAGTGATTTAATAGGGAGTGAAGCTTTCTTT. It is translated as CATSDLIGSEAFF.

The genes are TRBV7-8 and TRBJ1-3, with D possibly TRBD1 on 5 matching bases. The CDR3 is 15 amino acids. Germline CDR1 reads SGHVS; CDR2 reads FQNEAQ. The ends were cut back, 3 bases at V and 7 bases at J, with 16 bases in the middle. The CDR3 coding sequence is TGTGCCAGCAGCTTTGGGGGGAGGAGGGGTAACACCATATATTTT. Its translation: CASSFGGRRGNTIYF.

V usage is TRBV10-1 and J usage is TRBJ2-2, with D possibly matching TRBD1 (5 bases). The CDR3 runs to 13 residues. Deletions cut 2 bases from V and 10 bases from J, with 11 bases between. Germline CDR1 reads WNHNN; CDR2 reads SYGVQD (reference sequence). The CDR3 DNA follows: TGCGCCAGCAGTGAGATCGACAGCGAGGAGCTGTTTTTT. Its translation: CASSEIDSEELFF.

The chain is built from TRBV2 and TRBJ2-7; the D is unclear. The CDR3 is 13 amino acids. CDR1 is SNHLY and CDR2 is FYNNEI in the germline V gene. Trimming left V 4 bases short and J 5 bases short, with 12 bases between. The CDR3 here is CASSGQAFNEQYF. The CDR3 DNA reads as TGTGCCAGCAGTGGTCAGGCCTTCAACGAGCAGTACTTC. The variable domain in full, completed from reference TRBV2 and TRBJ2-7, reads EPEVTQTPSHQVTQMGQEVILRCVPISNHLYFYWYRQILGQKVEFLVSFYNNEISEKSEIFDDQFSVERPDGSNFTLKIRSTKLEDSAMYFCASSGQAFNEQYFGPGTRLTVT.

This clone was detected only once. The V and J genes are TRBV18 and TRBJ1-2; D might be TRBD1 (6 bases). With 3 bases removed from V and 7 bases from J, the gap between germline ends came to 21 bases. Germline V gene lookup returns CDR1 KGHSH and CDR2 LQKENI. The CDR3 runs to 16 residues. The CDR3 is CASSPSQGSLFSGYTF. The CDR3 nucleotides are TGTGCCAGCTCACCTTCTCAGGGGAGCTTGTTCAGTGGCTACACCTTC.

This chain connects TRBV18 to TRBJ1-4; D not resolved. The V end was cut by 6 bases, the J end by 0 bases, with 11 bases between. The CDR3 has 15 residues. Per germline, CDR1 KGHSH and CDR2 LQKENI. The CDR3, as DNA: TGTGCCAGCTCCGGACTGACCCCAACTAATGAAAAACTGTTTTTT. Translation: CASSGLTPTNEKLFF.

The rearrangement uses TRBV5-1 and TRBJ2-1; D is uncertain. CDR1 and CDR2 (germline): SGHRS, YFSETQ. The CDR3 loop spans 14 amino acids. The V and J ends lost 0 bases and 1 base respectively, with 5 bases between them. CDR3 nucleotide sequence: TGCGCCAGCAGCTTGGAATCGTCCTACAATGAGCAGTTCTTC. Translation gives CASSLESSYNEQFF. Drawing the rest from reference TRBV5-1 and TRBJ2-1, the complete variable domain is KAGVTQTPRYLIKTRGQQVTLSCSPISGHRSVSWYQQTPGQGLQFLFEYFSETQRNKGNFPGRFSGRQFSNSRSEMNVSTLELGDSALYLCASSLESSYNEQFFGPGTRLTVL.